This entry lists 28 T cell receptor beta chains sequenced from one sample in a study of T cell responses to AZD1222 COVID-19 vaccine. Assay used: immunoSEQ multiplex PCR; TCRdb lists only in-frame clones, some missing. The table shows 80,000 to 90,000 clones, with 70% to 90% occurring only once. The sequencing here drew on peripheral blood, taken on day 0 of MenACWY control vaccination. Source of these receptors: an adult in good health.

The CDR3 DNA reads TGTGCCAGCAGCTTCCGGACAGGGATTAACGGTGAAGCTTTCTTT. It specifies CASSFRTGINGEAFF. The V call is TRBV5-4, the J call TRBJ1-1; 8 bases match TRBD1. Germline V gene data show CDR1 as SGHNT and CDR2 as YYREEE (reference sequence). The V gene end was trimmed by 2 bases and the J gene end by 7 bases; junction bases not matched to a gene: 10. The length of the CDR3 is 15 residues.

This clone appeared once. This sequence joins TRBV28 and TRBJ1-5; D ambiguous. Germline lookup yields CDR1 MDHEN and CDR2 SYDVKM. This CDR3 is built from 12 residues. V was pared by 5 bases and J by 7 bases, with 9 bases between. The CDR3 nucleotides read TGTGCCAGCAGTCCGGGGAGCCAGCCCCAGCATTTT. Translation: CASSPGSQPQHF.

The chain recombines TRBV11-2 with TRBJ1-6; 8 bases fit TRBD1. The trim removed 5 bases at V and 8 bases at J, leaving 17 bases unmatched. The CDR3 extends over 18 amino acids. CDR1 SGHAT and CDR2 FQNNGV come from the germline V gene. This CDR3 reads CASSRGKIQGATDSPLHF. As DNA, the CDR3 is TGTGCCAGCAGCCGTGGGAAAATTCAGGGGGCGACGGATTCACCCCTCCACTTT.

V gene TRBV28 combines with J gene TRBJ1-2; 10 bases line up with TRBD1. The CDR3 loop spans 14 amino acids. Germline V lookup: CDR1 MDHEN, CDR2 SYDVKM. V lost 5 bases to trimming and J lost 3 bases; unmatched junction nucleotides: 3. CDR3 protein: CASSEGQGDYGYTF. CDR3 sequence (DNA): TGTGCCAGCAGTGAAGGACAGGGGGACTATGGCTACACCTTC.

Only one count was recorded for this clone. J is TRBJ1-5 and V is TRBV18; D is uncertain. Germline V CDR1 and CDR2: KGHSH, LQKENI. Trimming removed 3 bases at V and 6 bases at J, with 9 bases between. CDR3 length equals 13 residues. The CDR3 sequence: CASSPDVGQPQHF. The CDR3 bases are TGTGCCAGCTCACCCGACGTAGGTCAGCCCCAGCATTTT.

The J gene is TRBJ2-1, the V gene TRBV7-9; unclear D gene. The V gene lost 0 bases and the J gene lost 6 bases, with 9 bases spanning the gap. Per germline, CDR1 SEHNR and CDR2 FQNEAQ (reference sequence). The CDR3 runs to 14 residues. CDR3 in DNA: TGTGCCAGCAGCTTAGCTCCCATCAGCAATGAGCAGTTCTTC. It yields the protein CASSLAPISNEQFF.

The V call is TRBV10-3, the J call TRBJ1-1; D is perhaps TRBD1 (6 bases). The CDR3 covers 13 residues. The germline CDR1 and CDR2 sequences are ENHRY and SYGVKD. Here the CDR3 reads CASTRGGDTEAFF. The CDR3 DNA sequence: TGTGCAAGCACCCGGGGGGGCGACACTGAAGCTTTCTTT.

The V gene is TRBV2, the J gene TRBJ2-2, with D possibly TRBD1 on 6 matching bases. Per germline, CDR1 SNHLY and CDR2 FYNNEI. Trimming pared 3 bases from V and 1 base from J, leaving 12 bases between. This CDR3 contains 16 residues. The DNA for the CDR3 is TGTGCCAGCAGTGATATTGGGACACTGAACACCGGGGAGCTGTTTTTT. This gives the protein CASSDIGTLNTGELFF.

The rearrangement joins TRBV30 to TRBJ2-7, with a possible D match to TRBD2 (6 bases). V lost 1 base and J 2 bases, leaving 12 bases between the germline ends. Per the germline V gene, CDR1 is GTSNPN and CDR2 is SVGIG (reference sequence). The CDR3 loop spans 14 amino acids. This CDR3 reads CAWSAAGRTYEQYF. The CDR3 DNA sequence: TGTGCCTGGAGTGCGGCCGGGAGAACCTACGAGCAGTACTTC.

The J gene is TRBJ1-5, the V gene TRBV28, with D perhaps TRBD1 (5 bases). This CDR3 has 16 amino acids. The germline CDR1 and CDR2 sequences are MDHEN and SYDVKM. Trimming pared 7 bases from V and 1 base from J, leaving 17 bases between. CDR3 in DNA: TGTGCCAGCACCCTCATTGGGGGGACCAGCAATCAGCCCCAGCATTTT. Translation: CASTLIGGTSNQPQHF.

The rearrangement links TRBV2 to TRBJ1-5; 7 nucleotides line up with TRBD1. CDR3 length: 15 amino acids. CDR1 is SNHLY and CDR2 is FYNNEI in the germline V gene. V was pared by 5 bases and J by 0 bases, with 4 bases of the junction left unmatched. CDR3 sequence (DNA): TGTGCCAGCAGTTCGACAGGGAATAGCAATCAGCCCCAGCATTTT. Translating gives CASSSTGNSNQPQHF.

J is TRBJ1-3 and V is TRBV7-2; the D gene is possibly TRBD1 (6 bases). From germline, CDR1 is SGHTA and CDR2 FQGNSA. This CDR3 region has 18 residues. Trimming took off 1 base at V and 0 bases at J, with 16 bases between the two ends. Written as DNA, the CDR3 is TGTGCCAGCAGCTTAGATGGTAGGGGGGTTAGCTCTGGAAACACCATATATTTT. It encodes CASSLDGRGVSSGNTIYF.

A single count supports this clone. CDR3 residues: CAWILQGAGSPLHF. The CDR3 DNA follows: TGTGCCTGGATCTTGCAGGGGGCTGGTTCACCCCTCCACTTT. The genes are TRBV30 and TRBJ1-6; the match to TRBD1 covers 8 bases. The CDR3 consists of 14 residues. J gave up 9 bases and V 4 bases, and 8 bases lay outside the gene matches. From germline, CDR1 is GTSNPN and CDR2 SVGIG (reference sequence).

This clone was found once. This chain uses TRBV19 with TRBJ1-2; 8 bases agree with TRBD1. The CDR3 runs 15 residues. After removal of 9 bases from V and 8 bases from J, the junction contained 17 bases not matched to a gene. CDR1 is LNHDA, CDR2 SQIVND, per germline (reference sequence). The DNA of the CDR3 is TGTGCCAGCTTAAACACAGGGGGTTATCATCGCGGCTACACCTTC. This encodes CASLNTGGYHRGYTF.

The CDR3, as DNA: TGTGCCACCAGTGAAAACCAGGGGGAGCAGTACTTC. As protein: CATSENQGEQYF. V gene TRBV24-1 combines with J gene TRBJ2-7; possible D gene TRBD1, 6 bases. CDR3 length: 12 residues. V was shortened by 4 bases and J by 7 bases, with 10 bases between the two germline ends. CDR1 and CDR2 from the germline V gene are KGHDR and SFDVKD.

This chain joins TRBV24-1 and TRBJ1-5; D unclear. The V and J ends lost 4 bases and 4 bases respectively, with 4 bases between them. Germline values: CDR1 KGHDR, CDR2 SFDVKD. This CDR3 is built from 12 residues. As DNA, the CDR3 is TGTGCCACCAGTGACGGTAATCAGCCCCAGCATTTT. It codes for CATSDGNQPQHF.

V is TRBV6-1 and J is TRBJ1-1, with D hard to call. CDR1 is MNHNS, CDR2 SASEGT, per germline. The ends were cut back, 2 bases at V and 3 bases at J, with 10 bases in the middle. CDR3 length: 14 amino acids. DNA of the CDR3: TGTGCCAGCAGTGAAATCCCGGCCTACACTGAAGCTTTCTTT. Translation: CASSEIPAYTEAFF.

The chain carries TRBV4-1 and TRBJ1-1; D gene uncertain. The V and J ends lost 1 base and 1 base respectively, with 16 bases between them. CDR1 is MGHRA, CDR2 YSYEKL, per germline. This CDR3 has 17 residues. CDR3 protein: CASSQVDLGLQNTEAFF. The CDR3 DNA follows: TGCGCCAGCAGCCAAGTCGACCTTGGGCTTCAGAACACTGAAGCTTTCTTT.

The chain employs TRBV15 and TRBJ1-5, with D possibly TRBD1 on 5 matching bases. The CDR3 has 12 residues. Trimming took off 6 bases at V and 6 bases at J, with 9 bases between the two ends. The germline V gene encodes CDR1 LNHNV and CDR2 YYDKDF (reference sequence). CDR3 bases: TGTGCCACCAGTACCCAGGGTCAGCCCCAGCATTTT. Amino acids: CATSTQGQPQHF.

This chain links TRBV27 with TRBJ2-7, with D unclear. The CDR3 totals 14 residues. Deletions cut 3 bases from V and 4 bases from J, with 13 bases between. CDR1 is MNHEY and CDR2 is SMNVEV in the germline V gene (reference sequence). CDR3 residues: CASSFLDRLYEQYF. CDR3 sequence (DNA): TGTGCCAGCAGTTTCCTCGACCGGCTATACGAGCAGTACTTC.

The rearrangement joins TRBV28 to TRBJ2-7, with D perhaps assigned TRBD1 or TRBD2 (5 bases each). The CDR3 contains 14 residues. The V gene lost 2 bases and the J gene lost 2 bases, with 10 bases spanning the gap. Germline V gives CDR1 MDHEN, CDR2 SYDVKM. CDR3 protein: CASSLGGLAYEQYF. The CDR3 nucleotides are TGTGCCAGCAGTTTAGGGGGTCTAGCCTACGAGCAGTACTTC. Looking up the rest from reference TRBV28 and TRBJ2-7 gives the full variable domain: DVKVTQSSRYLVKRTGEKVFLECVQDMDHENMFWYRQDPGLGLRLIYFSYDVKMKEKGDIPEGYSVSREKKERFSLILESASTNQTSMYLCASSLGGLAYEQYFGPGTRLTVT.

The genes are TRBV5-4 and TRBJ2-7; tentative D call: TRBD1 (6 bases). V gave up 2 bases and J gave up 6 bases, with 15 bases separating them. The CDR3 extends over 14 amino acids. The germline V gene encodes CDR1 SGHNT and CDR2 YYREEE (reference sequence). The CDR3 sequence is CASSFRQGISEQYF. CDR3 DNA: TGTGCCAGCAGCTTTCGGCAGGGGATTAGCGAGCAGTACTTC.

The chain joins TRBV2 to TRBJ2-2; 7 bases agree with TRBD2. This CDR3 has 16 amino acids. The V and J ends lost 6 bases and 1 base, in that order; junction bases with no gene match: 8. The germline gives CDR1 SNHLY, CDR2 FYNNEI. This CDR3 is CASSPLGEGNTGELFF. In nucleotides, the CDR3 is TGTGCCAGCAGCCCACTGGGGGAGGGGAACACCGGGGAGCTGTTTTTT.

J is TRBJ2-1 and V is TRBV5-4, with D tentatively TRBD2 (6 bases). Trimming cost V 5 bases and J 7 bases, with 19 bases left between them. The CDR3 has 15 residues. The germline V gene has CDR1 SGHNT and CDR2 YYREEE (reference sequence). The CDR3 spells CASRHGGLARNEQFF. The CDR3 DNA follows: TGTGCCAGCAGACACGGAGGGTTGGCAAGGAATGAGCAGTTCTTC.

In its sample, this clone was seen a few times. V and J are TRBV4-3 and TRBJ1-2; no definite D call. In germline, CDR1 is LGHNA, CDR2 YSLEER. V was pared by 0 bases and J by 3 bases, with 5 bases between. The CDR3 sequence is 13 residues long. CDR3 region: CASSQDGDYGYTF. The CDR3 coding sequence is TGCGCCAGCAGCCAAGATGGGGACTATGGCTACACCTTC.

V and J are TRBV9 and TRBJ2-1; D is perhaps TRBD2 (6 bases). Germline CDR1 and CDR2: SGDLS and YYNGEE. The V end lost 4 bases, the J end lost 9 bases, and 8 bases lay between the germline ends. The CDR3 is 11 amino acids. CDR3 sequence reads: CASSISGEQFF. For the CDR3, the DNA is TGTGCCAGCAGCATTAGCGGTGAGCAGTTCTTC. Together with reference TRBV9 and TRBJ2-1, the CDR3 gives the full variable domain: DSGVTQTPKHLITATGQRVTLRCSPRSGDLSVYWYQQSLDQGLQFLIQYYNGEERAKGNILERFSAQQFPDLHSELNLSSLELGDSALYFCASSISGEQFFGPGTRLTVL.

V is TRBV5-1 and J is TRBJ2-2; D is unresolved. Germline CDR1 SGHRS, CDR2 YFSETQ. The CDR3 length is 14 residues. The germline V and J ends were trimmed by 3 bases and 5 bases, with 11 bases remaining between them. CDR3 sequence (DNA): TGCGCCAGCAGCTGGGAACGAGCAACCGGGGAGCTGTTTTTT. It yields the protein CASSWERATGELFF.

V and J are TRBV21-1 and TRBJ2-1; the table's D call TRBD1 went unverified against the DNA. TRBV21-1 is a known pseudogene. This CDR3 comprises 18 residues. CDR3 residues: CASSPSYSRGSSYNEQFF. CDR3 DNA sequence: TGTGCCAGCAGCCCCTCCTACTCGAGGGGGAGCTCCTACAATGAGCAGTTCTTC.